This is a list of T cell receptor beta chains from one sample in a study of blood T cell repertoires in COVID-19. The table came from immunoSEQ multiplex PCR; TCRdb's copy has only in-frame clones and leaves some out. Of tens of thousands of clones in the sample, approximately 92% were seen once. The specimen sequenced was peripheral blood. Every receptor here comes from a woman over 75 with acute or convalescent COVID-19. Each CDR3 is given with its conserved first and last residue. The order of the fields is CDR3 DNA, CDR3 protein, clone size, J gene, V gene, D gene. The D gene is left open where the match is weak. Expanded clones are given a class, and other clones once, few, many or no size at all.

CDR3nt: TGCGCCAGCAGCTCCGGGACAGGGTCCTATGGCTACACCTTC
CDR3aa: CASSSGTGSYGYTF
abundance: -
j_gene: TRBJ1-2
v_gene: TRBV5-1
d_gene: TRBD1

CDR3nt: TGCGCCAGCAGCCATGGGACAGTTTCTGAAGCTTTCTTT
CDR3aa: CASSHGTVSEAFF
abundance: -
j_gene: TRBJ1-1
v_gene: TRBV5-1
d_gene: TRBD1

CDR3nt: TGTGCCAGCAGCCTAACTGGGACAGTCTTCTATGGCTACACCTTC
CDR3aa: CASSLTGTVFYGYTF
abundance: -
j_gene: TRBJ1-2
v_gene: TRBV3-1/TRBV3-2
d_gene: TRBD1

CDR3nt: TGTGCCAGCTCACCTGGTAGAAGGCAGGACTGGGGTGAGAAACTGTTTTTT
CDR3aa: CASSPGRRQDWGEKLFF
abundance: -
j_gene: TRBJ1-4
v_gene: TRBV18
d_gene: -

CDR3nt: TGTGCCAGCAGTCGGGACAGGGGGCTACCTGAAGCTTTCTTT
CDR3aa: CASSRDRGLPEAFF
abundance: -
j_gene: TRBJ1-1
v_gene: TRBV6-5
d_gene: TRBD1

CDR3nt: TGTGCCAGCAGTCGCCAGGGGCGAACTGAAGCTTTCTTT
CDR3aa: CASSRQGRTEAFF
abundance: -
j_gene: TRBJ1-1
v_gene: TRBV12-3/TRBV12-4
d_gene: -

CDR3nt: TGTGCCAGCAGCTGGACAGTGAACACTGAAGCTTTCTTT
CDR3aa: CASSWTVNTEAFF
abundance: -
j_gene: TRBJ1-1
v_gene: TRBV7-8
d_gene: -

CDR3nt: TGCGCCAGCAGCTTTGGGACAAGCACAGATACGCAGTATTTT
CDR3aa: CASSFGTSTDTQYF
abundance: -
j_gene: TRBJ2-3
v_gene: TRBV5-1
d_gene: -

CDR3nt: TGTGCCAGCAGCTTAAGGCGGGACACTGAAGCTTTCTTT
CDR3aa: CASSLRRDTEAFF
abundance: few
j_gene: TRBJ1-1
v_gene: TRBV7-2
d_gene: -

CDR3nt: TGTGCCAGCAGTGTTTCGGACTCCGAGCAGTACTTC
CDR3aa: CASSVSDSEQYF
abundance: -
j_gene: TRBJ2-7
v_gene: TRBV2
d_gene: -

CDR3nt: TGTGCCAGCAGCTTGGATGTGAGATCACCCCTCCACTTT
CDR3aa: CASSLDVRSPLHF
abundance: -
j_gene: TRBJ1-6
v_gene: TRBV5-6
d_gene: -

CDR3nt: TGTGCCAGCAGTGAATACGGGGGACCCCGTCAGGAGCTGTTTTTT
CDR3aa: CASSEYGGPRQELFF
abundance: -
j_gene: TRBJ2-2
v_gene: TRBV2
d_gene: -

CDR3nt: TGTGCCAGCAGCGAGAACAGGGTGAATGAGCAGTTCTTC
CDR3aa: CASSENRVNEQFF
abundance: -
j_gene: TRBJ2-1
v_gene: TRBV3-1/TRBV3-2
d_gene: -

CDR3nt: TGTGCCAGCAGGTCCAGGGGGTACACAGATACGCAGTATTTT
CDR3aa: CASRSRGYTDTQYF
abundance: -
j_gene: TRBJ2-3
v_gene: TRBV6-5
d_gene: TRBD1

CDR3nt: TGCGCCAGCAGCCAAGTTATGAGGAACACTGAAGCTTTCTTT
CDR3aa: CASSQVMRNTEAFF
abundance: -
j_gene: TRBJ1-1
v_gene: TRBV4-1
d_gene: -

CDR3nt: TGTGCCAGCAGCTTAGGGTCGGGAACGGGAAACACCATATATTTT
CDR3aa: CASSLGSGTGNTIYF
abundance: -
j_gene: TRBJ1-3
v_gene: TRBV7-2
d_gene: -

CDR3nt: TGCGCCAGCAGTGAGTCGGGACAGGTCTACGAGCAGTACTTC
CDR3aa: CASSESGQVYEQYF
abundance: few
j_gene: TRBJ2-7
v_gene: TRBV10-1
d_gene: TRBD1

CDR3nt: TGCAGTGCTAGTCTAGCGGGGGGCGGGGAGACCCAGTACTTC
CDR3aa: CSASLAGGGETQYF
abundance: -
j_gene: TRBJ2-5
v_gene: TRBV20-1
d_gene: TRBD2

CDR3nt: TGTGCCAGCAGCCCCCGTATGCAAGAGACCCAGTACTTC
CDR3aa: CASSPRMQETQYF
abundance: -
j_gene: TRBJ2-5
v_gene: TRBV2
d_gene: -

CDR3nt: TGCGCCAGCAGCCAAGGTCGAGGATCGGAGACCCAGTACTTC
CDR3aa: CASSQGRGSETQYF
abundance: -
j_gene: TRBJ2-5
v_gene: TRBV4-3
d_gene: -

CDR3nt: TGTGCCAGCAGCCCCGGGACAGGTGTCGGCGAGCAGTACTTC
CDR3aa: CASSPGTGVGEQYF
abundance: -
j_gene: TRBJ2-7
v_gene: TRBV6-2/TRBV6-3
d_gene: TRBD1

CDR3nt: TGTGCCAGCTCACCACCGCGGGGGGCCGGTGAAAAACTGTTTTTT
CDR3aa: CASSPPRGAGEKLFF
abundance: -
j_gene: TRBJ1-4
v_gene: TRBV18
d_gene: -

CDR3nt: TGTGCCAGCAGGTCTGACCCAGGACTGGAAGCTTTCTTT
CDR3aa: CASRSDPGLEAFF
abundance: once
j_gene: TRBJ1-1
v_gene: TRBV4-2
d_gene: -

CDR3nt: TGCGCCAGCAGCACCCCCGGACAGTATGGCTACACCTTC
CDR3aa: CASSTPGQYGYTF
abundance: -
j_gene: TRBJ1-2
v_gene: TRBV5-1
d_gene: -

CDR3nt: TGTGCCAGCTCACCGGGCGACACCGGGGAGCTGTTTTTT
CDR3aa: CASSPGDTGELFF
abundance: -
j_gene: TRBJ2-2
v_gene: TRBV18
d_gene: -

CDR3nt: TGCGCCAGCAGCTGGGACAGCCTCTATGGCTACACCTTC
CDR3aa: CASSWDSLYGYTF
abundance: -
j_gene: TRBJ1-2
v_gene: TRBV5-1
d_gene: TRBD1

CDR3nt: TGTGCCAGCAGGGGGCGAGGCACAAACACTGAAGCTTTCTTT
CDR3aa: CASRGRGTNTEAFF
abundance: -
j_gene: TRBJ1-1
v_gene: TRBV6-5
d_gene: -

CDR3nt: TGTGCCTGGAGTGGACAGGGTCCAAATAACTATGGCTACACCTTC
CDR3aa: CAWSGQGPNNYGYTF
abundance: -
j_gene: TRBJ1-2
v_gene: TRBV30
d_gene: TRBD1

CDR3nt: TGCGCCAGCACCGGACAGGGGGCAACTAATGAAAAACTGTTTTTT
CDR3aa: CASTGQGATNEKLFF
abundance: -
j_gene: TRBJ1-4
v_gene: TRBV5-1
d_gene: TRBD1

CDR3nt: TGCGCCAGCAGCCAAGCTCCGGACAACAATGAGCAGTTCTTC
CDR3aa: CASSQAPDNNEQFF
abundance: -
j_gene: TRBJ2-1
v_gene: TRBV4-3
d_gene: -

CDR3nt: TGTGCCAGCAGTTTATCAGGCGTTGGAAAACTGTTTTTT
CDR3aa: CASSLSGVGKLFF
abundance: -
j_gene: TRBJ1-4
v_gene: TRBV28
d_gene: -

CDR3nt: TGTGCCAGCACTACAGCGGCGAACTATGGCTACACCTTC
CDR3aa: CASTTAANYGYTF
abundance: -
j_gene: TRBJ1-2
v_gene: TRBV28
d_gene: -

CDR3nt: TGTGCCAGCAGCCAAGCGTTGCGGGGGACCTACGAGCAGTACTTC
CDR3aa: CASSQALRGTYEQYF
abundance: few
j_gene: TRBJ2-7
v_gene: TRBV3-1/TRBV3-2
d_gene: TRBD2

CDR3nt: TGTGCCTGGTCGGGACAGCTTAACACTGAAGCTTTCTTT
CDR3aa: CAWSGQLNTEAFF
abundance: -
j_gene: TRBJ1-1
v_gene: TRBV30
d_gene: TRBD1

CDR3nt: TGTGCCAGCAGCTCTTGGACAGGGGGAGAGACCCAGTACTTC
CDR3aa: CASSSWTGGETQYF
abundance: -
j_gene: TRBJ2-5
v_gene: TRBV7-9
d_gene: TRBD1

CDR3nt: TGTGCCAGCAGCCCTAGAATGGGGGGCACTGAAGCTTTCTTT
CDR3aa: CASSPRMGGTEAFF
abundance: -
j_gene: TRBJ1-1
v_gene: TRBV7-6
d_gene: -

CDR3nt: TGCGCCAGCAGCTTGGTGCCTAGCGTCTACAATGAGCAGTTCTTC
CDR3aa: CASSLVPSVYNEQFF
abundance: -
j_gene: TRBJ2-1
v_gene: TRBV5-1
d_gene: -

CDR3nt: TGCAGCGCCCGTCGGGAGACCCAGTACTTC
CDR3aa: CSARRETQYF
abundance: -
j_gene: TRBJ2-5
v_gene: TRBV29-1
d_gene: -

CDR3nt: TGTGCCAGCAGCTTACTAGCGGGGGTTTCCTACGAGCAGTACTTC
CDR3aa: CASSLLAGVSYEQYF
abundance: few
j_gene: TRBJ2-7
v_gene: TRBV7-2
d_gene: TRBD2

CDR3nt: TGTGCCAGCGGGAGGGACAGGGGGTTCTCTGAAGCTTTCTTT
CDR3aa: CASGRDRGFSEAFF
abundance: -
j_gene: TRBJ1-1
v_gene: TRBV6-5
d_gene: TRBD1

CDR3nt: TGTGCCAGCAGTCCGTCCGGGACAGGGGACTATGACTACACCTTC
CDR3aa: CASSPSGTGDYDYTF
abundance: -
j_gene: TRBJ1-2
v_gene: TRBV6-5
d_gene: TRBD1

CDR3nt: TGCAGCGTTGAAGATCGCAGGGGCTACGGCTACACCTTC
CDR3aa: CSVEDRRGYGYTF
abundance: -
j_gene: TRBJ1-2
v_gene: TRBV29-1
d_gene: -

CDR3nt: TGTGCCAGCAGTTTACGGGGGAACTATGGCTACACCTTC
CDR3aa: CASSLRGNYGYTF
abundance: -
j_gene: TRBJ1-2
v_gene: TRBV12-3/TRBV12-4
d_gene: -

CDR3nt: TGTGCCAGCAGCCTTCCAGGGGGCGTGGGCGAGCAGTACTTC
CDR3aa: CASSLPGGVGEQYF
abundance: -
j_gene: TRBJ2-7
v_gene: TRBV5-4
d_gene: TRBD1

CDR3nt: TGTGCCAGCTCACCTATTGAGGGGACTTACACTGAAGCTTTCTTT
CDR3aa: CASSPIEGTYTEAFF
abundance: -
j_gene: TRBJ1-1
v_gene: TRBV18
d_gene: -

CDR3nt: TGTGCCACCGTGGGGCCTGTCGAGCAGTACTTC
CDR3aa: CATVGPVEQYF
abundance: -
j_gene: TRBJ2-7
v_gene: TRBV28
d_gene: -

CDR3nt: TGTGCCAGCAGTGATTATTCCTCTGGGGCCAACGTCCTGACTTTC
CDR3aa: CASSDYSSGANVLTF
abundance: -
j_gene: TRBJ2-6
v_gene: TRBV6-1
d_gene: -